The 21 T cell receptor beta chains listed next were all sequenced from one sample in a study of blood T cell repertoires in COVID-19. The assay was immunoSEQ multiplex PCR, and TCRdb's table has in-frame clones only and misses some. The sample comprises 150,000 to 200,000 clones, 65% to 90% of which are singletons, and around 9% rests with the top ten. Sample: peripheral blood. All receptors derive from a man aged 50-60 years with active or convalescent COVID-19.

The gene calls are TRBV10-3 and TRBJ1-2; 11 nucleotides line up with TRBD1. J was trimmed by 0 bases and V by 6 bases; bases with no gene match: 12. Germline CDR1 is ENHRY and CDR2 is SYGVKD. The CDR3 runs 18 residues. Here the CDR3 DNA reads TGTGCCATCAGCAAATCCGGGACAGGGGGTCTCTCTAACTATGGCTACACCTTC. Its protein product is CAISKSGTGGLSNYGYTF.

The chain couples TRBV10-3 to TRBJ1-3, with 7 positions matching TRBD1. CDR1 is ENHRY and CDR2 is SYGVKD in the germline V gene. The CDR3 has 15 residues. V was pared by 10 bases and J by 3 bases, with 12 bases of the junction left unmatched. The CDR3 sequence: CANAPDRDSGNTIYF. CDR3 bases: TGTGCCAACGCCCCCGACAGGGACAGTGGAAACACCATATATTTT.

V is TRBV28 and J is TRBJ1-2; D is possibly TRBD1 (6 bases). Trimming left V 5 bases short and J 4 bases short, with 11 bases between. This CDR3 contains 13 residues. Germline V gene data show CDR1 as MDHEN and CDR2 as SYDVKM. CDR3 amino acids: CASSLPQGYGYTF. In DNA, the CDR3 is TGTGCCAGCAGTCTACCACAGGGCTATGGCTACACCTTC.

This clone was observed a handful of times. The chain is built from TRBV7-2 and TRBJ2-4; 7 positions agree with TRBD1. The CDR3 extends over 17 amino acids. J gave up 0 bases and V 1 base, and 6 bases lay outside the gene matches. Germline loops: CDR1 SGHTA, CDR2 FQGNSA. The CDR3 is CASSLETGWGAKNIQYF. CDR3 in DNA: TGTGCCAGCAGCTTAGAGACAGGGTGGGGAGCCAAAAACATTCAGTACTTC.

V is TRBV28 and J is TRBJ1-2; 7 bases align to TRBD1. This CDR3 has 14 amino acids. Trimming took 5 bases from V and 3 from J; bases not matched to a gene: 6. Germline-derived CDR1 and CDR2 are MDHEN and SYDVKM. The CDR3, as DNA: TGTGCCAGCAGTCCCCCAGGGGGGCACTATGGCTACACCTTC. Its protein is CASSPPGGHYGYTF.

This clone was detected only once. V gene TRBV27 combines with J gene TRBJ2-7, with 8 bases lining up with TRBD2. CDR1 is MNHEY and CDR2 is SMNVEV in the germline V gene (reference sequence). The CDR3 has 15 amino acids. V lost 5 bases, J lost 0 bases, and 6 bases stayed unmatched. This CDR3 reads CASSRLATSSYEQYF. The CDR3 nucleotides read TGTGCCAGCAGTAGACTAGCGACCAGCTCCTACGAGCAGTACTTC.

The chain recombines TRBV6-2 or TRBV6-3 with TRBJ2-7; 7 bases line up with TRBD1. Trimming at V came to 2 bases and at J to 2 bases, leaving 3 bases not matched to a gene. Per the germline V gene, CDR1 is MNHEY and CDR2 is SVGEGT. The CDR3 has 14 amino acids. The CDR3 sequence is CASSYLQGPYEQYF. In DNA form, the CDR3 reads TGTGCCAGCAGTTACCTACAGGGGCCCTACGAGCAGTACTTC.

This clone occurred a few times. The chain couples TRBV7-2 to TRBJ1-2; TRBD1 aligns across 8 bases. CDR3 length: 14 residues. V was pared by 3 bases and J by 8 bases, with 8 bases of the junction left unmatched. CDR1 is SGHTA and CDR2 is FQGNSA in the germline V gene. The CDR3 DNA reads TGTGCCAGCAGCTTCACAGGGGGAACGGAAGGCTACACCTTC. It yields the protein CASSFTGGTEGYTF.

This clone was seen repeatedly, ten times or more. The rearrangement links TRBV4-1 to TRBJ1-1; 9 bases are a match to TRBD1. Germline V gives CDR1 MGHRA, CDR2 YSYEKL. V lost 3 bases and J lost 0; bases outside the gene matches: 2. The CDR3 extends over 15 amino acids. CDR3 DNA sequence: TGCGCCAGCAGCCAGGGGACAGGGATGAACACTGAAGCTTTCTTT. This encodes CASSQGTGMNTEAFF.

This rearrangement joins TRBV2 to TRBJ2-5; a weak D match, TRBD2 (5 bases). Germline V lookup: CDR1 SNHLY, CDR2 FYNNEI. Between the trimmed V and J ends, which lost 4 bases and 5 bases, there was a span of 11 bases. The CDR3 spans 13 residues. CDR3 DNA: TGTGCCAGCAGTGTAGAGGGTCAGGAGACCCAGTACTTC. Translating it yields CASSVEGQETQYF. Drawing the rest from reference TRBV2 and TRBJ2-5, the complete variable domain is EPEVTQTPSHQVTQMGQEVILRCVPISNHLYFYWYRQILGQKVEFLVSFYNNEISEKSEIFDDQFSVERPDGSNFTLKIRSTKLEDSAMYFCASSVEGQETQYFGPGTRLLVL.

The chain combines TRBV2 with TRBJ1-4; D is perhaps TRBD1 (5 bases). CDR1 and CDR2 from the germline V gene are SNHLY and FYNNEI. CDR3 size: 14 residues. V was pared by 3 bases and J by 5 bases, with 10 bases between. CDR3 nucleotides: TGTGCCAGCAGTGACAGGCGACAGAATGAAAAACTGTTTTTT. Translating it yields CASSDRRQNEKLFF.

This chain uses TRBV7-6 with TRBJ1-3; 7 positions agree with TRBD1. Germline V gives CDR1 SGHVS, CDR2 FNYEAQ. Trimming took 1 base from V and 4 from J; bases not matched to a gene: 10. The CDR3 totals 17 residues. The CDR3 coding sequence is TGTGCCAGCAGCTTAGAGGCTGGGACAGCGAGAGGAAACACCATATATTTT. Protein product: CASSLEAGTARGNTIYF. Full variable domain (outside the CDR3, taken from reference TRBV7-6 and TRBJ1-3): GAGVSQSPRYKVTKRGQDVALRCDPISGHVSLYWYRQALGQGPEFLTYFNYEAQQDKSGLPNDRFSAERPEGSISTLTIQRTEQRDSAMYRCASSLEAGTARGNTIYFGEGSWLTVV.

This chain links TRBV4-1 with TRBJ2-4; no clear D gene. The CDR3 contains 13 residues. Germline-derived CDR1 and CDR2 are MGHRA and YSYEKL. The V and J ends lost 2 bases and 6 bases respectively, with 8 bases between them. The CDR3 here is CASSQIAVNIQYF. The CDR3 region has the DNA TGCGCCAGCAGCCAAATAGCAGTAAACATTCAGTACTTC.

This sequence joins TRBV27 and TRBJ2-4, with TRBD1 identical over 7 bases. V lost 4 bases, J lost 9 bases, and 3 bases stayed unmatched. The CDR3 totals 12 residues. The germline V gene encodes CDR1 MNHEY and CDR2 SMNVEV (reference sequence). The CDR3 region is CASSSRDSIQYF. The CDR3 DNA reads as TGTGCCAGCAGTTCACGGGACAGCATTCAGTACTTC.

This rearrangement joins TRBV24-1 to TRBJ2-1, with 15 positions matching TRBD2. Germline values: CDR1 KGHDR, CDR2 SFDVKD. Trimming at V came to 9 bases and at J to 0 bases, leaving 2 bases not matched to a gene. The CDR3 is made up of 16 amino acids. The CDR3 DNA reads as TGTGCCACCGGGACTAGCGGGGGGACCTCCTACAATGAGCAGTTCTTC. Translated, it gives CATGTSGGTSYNEQFF.

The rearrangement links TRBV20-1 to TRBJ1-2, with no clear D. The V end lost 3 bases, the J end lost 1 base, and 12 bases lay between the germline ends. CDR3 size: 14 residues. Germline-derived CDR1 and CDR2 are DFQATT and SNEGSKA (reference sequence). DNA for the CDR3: TGCAGTGCTAGTTCCACAGCCCTTAACTATGGCTACACCTTC. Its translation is CSASSTALNYGYTF.

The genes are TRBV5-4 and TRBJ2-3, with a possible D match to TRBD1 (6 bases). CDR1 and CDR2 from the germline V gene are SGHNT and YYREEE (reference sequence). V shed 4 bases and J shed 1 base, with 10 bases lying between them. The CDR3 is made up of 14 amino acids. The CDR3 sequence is CASSGYRGTDTQYF. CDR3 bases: TGTGCCAGCAGCGGATACAGGGGCACAGATACGCAGTATTTT.

CDR3 region: CASSPTGVDFNYGYTF. CDR3 coding DNA: TGTGCCAGCTCACCTACGGGGGTTGACTTTAACTATGGCTACACCTTC. V is TRBV18 and J is TRBJ1-2; possible D gene TRBD1, 5 bases. The CDR3 spans 16 residues. Germline CDR1 and CDR2: KGHSH and LQKENI. Trimming took off 3 bases at V and 1 base at J, with 15 bases between the two ends.

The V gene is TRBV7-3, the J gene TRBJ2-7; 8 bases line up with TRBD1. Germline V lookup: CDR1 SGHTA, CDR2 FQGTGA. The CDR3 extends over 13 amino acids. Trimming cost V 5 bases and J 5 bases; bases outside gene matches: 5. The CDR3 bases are TGTGCCAGCAGCGCCCGGACAGGGAACGAGCAGTACTTC. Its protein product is CASSARTGNEQYF. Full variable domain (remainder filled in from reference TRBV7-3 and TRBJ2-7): GAGVSQTPSNKVTEKGKYVELRCDPISGHTALYWYRQSLGQGPEFLIYFQGTGAADDSGLPNDRFFAVRPEGSVSTLKIQRTERGDSAVYLCASSARTGNEQYFGPGTRLTVT.

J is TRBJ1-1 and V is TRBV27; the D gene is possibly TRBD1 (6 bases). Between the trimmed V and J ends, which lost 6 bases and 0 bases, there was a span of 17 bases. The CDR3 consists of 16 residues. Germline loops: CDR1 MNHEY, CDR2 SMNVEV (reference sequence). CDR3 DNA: TGTGCCAGCAGGACCCTAGGGGGTATTCTGAACACTGAAGCTTTCTTT. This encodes CASRTLGGILNTEAFF.

For the CDR3, the DNA is TGTGCCAGCAGTCAAGACAGGGGTAGTCGCTACACCTTC. It codes for CASSQDRGSRYTF. The chain is built from TRBV12-3 or TRBV12-4 and TRBJ1-2, with 8 bases fitting TRBD1. With 5 bases clipped from V and 9 bases from J, the junction kept 8 bases outside the gene matches. The CDR3 is made up of 13 amino acids.